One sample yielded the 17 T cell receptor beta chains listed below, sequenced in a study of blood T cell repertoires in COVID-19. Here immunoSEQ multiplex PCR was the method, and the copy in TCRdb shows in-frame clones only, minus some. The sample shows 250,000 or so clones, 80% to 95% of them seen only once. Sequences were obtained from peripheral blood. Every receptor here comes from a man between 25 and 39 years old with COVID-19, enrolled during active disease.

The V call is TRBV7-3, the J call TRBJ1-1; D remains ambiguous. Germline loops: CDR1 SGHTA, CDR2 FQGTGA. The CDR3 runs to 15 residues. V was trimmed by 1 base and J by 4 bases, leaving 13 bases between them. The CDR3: CASSLMGAVGTEAFF. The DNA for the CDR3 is TGTGCCAGCAGCTTAATGGGCGCAGTTGGCACTGAAGCTTTCTTT.

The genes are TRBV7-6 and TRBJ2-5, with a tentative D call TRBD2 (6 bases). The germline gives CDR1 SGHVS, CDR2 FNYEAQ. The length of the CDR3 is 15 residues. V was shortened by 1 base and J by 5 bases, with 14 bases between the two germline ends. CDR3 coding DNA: TGTGCCAGCAGCTTAGACTGGGCGGGGTGGGAGACCCAGTACTTC. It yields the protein CASSLDWAGWETQYF.

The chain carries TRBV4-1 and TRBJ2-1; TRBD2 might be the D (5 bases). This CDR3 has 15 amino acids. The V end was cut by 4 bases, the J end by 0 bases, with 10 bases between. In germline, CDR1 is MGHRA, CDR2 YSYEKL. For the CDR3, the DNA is TGCGCCAGCAGCCCCCGTGGGAGCTCCTACAATGAGCAGTTCTTC. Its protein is CASSPRGSSYNEQFF.

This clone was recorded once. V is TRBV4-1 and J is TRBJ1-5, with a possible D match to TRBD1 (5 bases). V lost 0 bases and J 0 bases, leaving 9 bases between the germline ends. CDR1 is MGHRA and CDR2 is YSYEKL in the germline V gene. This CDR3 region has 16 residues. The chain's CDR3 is CASSQEQVVSNQPQHF. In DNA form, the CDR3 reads TGCGCCAGCAGCCAAGAACAGGTAGTTAGCAATCAGCCCCAGCATTTT.

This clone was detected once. The CDR3 here is CASSESQGGEKLFF. CDR3 coding DNA: TGTGCCAGCAGTGAAAGCCAGGGAGGGGAAAAACTGTTTTTT. This chain connects TRBV2 to TRBJ1-4; maybe TRBD1 (5 bases). Germline V gene sequence: CDR1 SNHLY, CDR2 FYNNEI. This CDR3 spans 14 amino acids. With 2 bases removed from V and 8 bases from J, the gap between germline ends came to 12 bases.

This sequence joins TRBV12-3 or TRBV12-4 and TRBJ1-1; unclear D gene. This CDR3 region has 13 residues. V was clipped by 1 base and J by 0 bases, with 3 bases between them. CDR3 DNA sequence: TGTGCCAGCAGTTTAGGGCTGAACACTGAAGCTTTCTTT. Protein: CASSLGLNTEAFF.

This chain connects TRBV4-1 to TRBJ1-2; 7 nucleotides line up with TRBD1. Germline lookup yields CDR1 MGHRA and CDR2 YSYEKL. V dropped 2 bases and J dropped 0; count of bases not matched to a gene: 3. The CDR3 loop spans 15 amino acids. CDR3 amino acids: CASSQWDSPNYGYTF. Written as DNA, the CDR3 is TGCGCCAGCAGCCAATGGGACAGCCCTAACTATGGCTACACCTTC.

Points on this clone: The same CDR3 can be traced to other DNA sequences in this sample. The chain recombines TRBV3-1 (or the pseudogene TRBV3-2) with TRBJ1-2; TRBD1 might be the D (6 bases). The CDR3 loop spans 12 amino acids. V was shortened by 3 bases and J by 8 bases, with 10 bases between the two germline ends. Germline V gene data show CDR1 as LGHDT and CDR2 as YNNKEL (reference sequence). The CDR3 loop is CASSQGARGYTF. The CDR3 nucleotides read TGTGCCAGCAGCCAGGGGGCAAGGGGCTACACCTTC.

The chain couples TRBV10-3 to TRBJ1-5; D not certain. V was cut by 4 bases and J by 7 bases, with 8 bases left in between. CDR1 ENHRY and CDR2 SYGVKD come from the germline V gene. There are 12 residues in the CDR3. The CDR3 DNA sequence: TGTGCCATCAGTGCCGGGTCGCAGCCCCAGCATTTT. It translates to CAISAGSQPQHF.

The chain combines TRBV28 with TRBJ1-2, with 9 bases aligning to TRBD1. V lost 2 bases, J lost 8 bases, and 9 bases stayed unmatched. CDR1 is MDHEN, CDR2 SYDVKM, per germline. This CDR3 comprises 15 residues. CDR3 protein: CASSLPGQGRWGYTF. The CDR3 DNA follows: TGTGCCAGCAGTTTACCCGGACAGGGGAGGTGGGGCTACACCTTC.

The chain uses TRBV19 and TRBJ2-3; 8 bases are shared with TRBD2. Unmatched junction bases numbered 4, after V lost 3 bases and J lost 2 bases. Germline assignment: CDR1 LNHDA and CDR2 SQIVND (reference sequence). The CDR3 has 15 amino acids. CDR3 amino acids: CASSIAGGATDTQYF. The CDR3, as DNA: TGTGCCAGTAGTATTGCCGGGGGGGCCACAGATACGCAGTATTTT.

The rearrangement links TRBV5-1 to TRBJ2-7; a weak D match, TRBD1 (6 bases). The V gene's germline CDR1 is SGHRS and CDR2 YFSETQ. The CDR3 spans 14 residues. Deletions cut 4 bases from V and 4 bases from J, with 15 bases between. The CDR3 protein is CASSTGRGGYEQYF. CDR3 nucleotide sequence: TGCGCCAGCAGCACTGGCAGGGGCGGGTACGAGCAGTACTTC.

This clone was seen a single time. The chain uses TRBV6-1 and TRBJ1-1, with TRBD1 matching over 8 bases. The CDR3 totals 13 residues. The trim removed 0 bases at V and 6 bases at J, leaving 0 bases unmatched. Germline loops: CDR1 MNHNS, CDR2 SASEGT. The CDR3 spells CASSEADRAEAFF. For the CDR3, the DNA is TGTGCCAGCAGTGAAGCGGACAGGGCTGAAGCTTTCTTT.

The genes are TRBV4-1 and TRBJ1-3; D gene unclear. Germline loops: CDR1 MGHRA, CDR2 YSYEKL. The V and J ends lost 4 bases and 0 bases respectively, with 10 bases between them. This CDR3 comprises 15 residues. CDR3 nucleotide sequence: TGCGCCAGCAGCCCCAGCGTAGACTCTGGAAACACCATATATTTT. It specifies CASSPSVDSGNTIYF.

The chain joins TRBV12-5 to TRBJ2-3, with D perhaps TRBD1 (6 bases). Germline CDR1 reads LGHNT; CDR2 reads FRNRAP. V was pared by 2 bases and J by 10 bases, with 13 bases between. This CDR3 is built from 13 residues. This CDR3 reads CASGLSGAYAQYF. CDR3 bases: TGTGCTAGTGGTTTGTCAGGGGCCTATGCGCAGTATTTT.

CDR3 loop: CASSLRGGQGTDTQYF. The CDR3 DNA follows: TGTGCCAGCAGCTTGCGGGGGGGGCAAGGCACAGATACGCAGTATTTT. The V and J genes are TRBV5-6 and TRBJ2-3; 8 nucleotides align to TRBD2. Germline CDR1 is SGHDT and CDR2 is YYEEEE. The CDR3 consists of 16 residues. The trim removed 1 base at V and 1 base at J, leaving 5 bases unmatched.

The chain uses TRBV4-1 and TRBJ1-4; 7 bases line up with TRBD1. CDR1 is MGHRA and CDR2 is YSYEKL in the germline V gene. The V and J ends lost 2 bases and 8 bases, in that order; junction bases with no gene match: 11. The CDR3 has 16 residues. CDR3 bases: TGCGCCAGCAGCCAAAAATCCAACAGGGGTCGCGAAAAACTGTTTTTT. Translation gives CASSQKSNRGREKLFF.